This passage covers 2 T cell receptor beta chains from one sample sequenced in a study of blood T cell repertoires in COVID-19. Assay: immunoSEQ multiplex PCR; the TCRdb copy retains only in-frame clones and omits some. The sample records 150,000 to 200,000 clones, 88% being singletons. Material for sequencing was peripheral blood. The receptors derive from a woman in her 30s with acute or convalescent COVID-19.

J is TRBJ1-5 and V is TRBV4-1; TRBD1 agrees at 8 bases. Germline CDR1 reads MGHRA; CDR2 reads YSYEKL. This CDR3 is built from 14 residues. The trim removed 2 bases at V and 8 bases at J, leaving 5 bases unmatched. The CDR3 reads CASSQRTGTEPQHF. The CDR3 DNA reads as TGCGCCAGCAGCCAACGGACAGGGACGGAGCCCCAGCATTTT.

This chain uses TRBV7-2 with TRBJ2-1, with D perhaps matching TRBD2 (6 bases). V was trimmed by 0 bases and J by 6 bases, leaving 15 bases between them. The CDR3 contains 16 residues. The V gene's germline CDR1 is SGHTA and CDR2 FQGNSA. The CDR3 here is CASSLASGTLGNEQFF. The CDR3 nucleotides read TGTGCCAGCAGCTTAGCTTCCGGGACTCTGGGCAATGAGCAGTTCTTC.